Listed here is a single TCR beta chain. Its target is not known. The CDR3 is made up of 12 amino acids. CDR1 is SGHAT and CDR2 is FQDESV in the germline V gene (reference sequence). The trim removed 5 bases at V and 10 bases at J, leaving 4 bases unmatched. The data belong to a study of cytomegalovirus exposure and HLA in healthy donors. General study findings and limits: Subsequent analysis showed first-cohort TCR clusters tending to co-occur in some 120 validation repertoires.

Assay used: immunoSEQ multiplex PCR; TCRdb lists only in-frame clones, some missing. The sample shows 150,000 to 200,000 clones, roughly 84% of them seen only once. This sequence originates from a man aged 18 to 35 in good health and CMV-seropositive. This chain joins TRBV11-1 and TRBJ2-1; 8 bases are shared with TRBD2. Source material: PBMCs. The CDR3: CASSPAGGEQFF. The CDR3 DNA reads as TGTGCCAGCAGCCCGGCGGGGGGCGAGCAGTTCTTC.